The 24 T cell receptor beta chains given below trace back to one sample, sequenced in a study of cytomegalovirus exposure and HLA in healthy donors. Researchers ran the PCR with 60 Vbeta and 13 Jbeta primers. Here immunoSEQ multiplex PCR was the method, and the copy in TCRdb shows in-frame clones only, minus some. The sample has 150,000 or so clones; 60% to 80% are singletons. Source material: PBMCs. Receptors were obtained from a man over 45 in good health and CMV-seropositive.

The chain joins TRBV4-1 to TRBJ2-1; 12 bases agree with TRBD2. Germline CDR1 and CDR2: MGHRA and YSYEKL. The ends lost 4 bases at V and 5 bases at J; junction bases unmatched: 9. CDR3 size: 17 residues. The CDR3 bases are TGCGCCAGCAGCCCGACTAGCGGGGGCCCCGGAAACAATGAGCAGTTCTTC. Encoded protein: CASSPTSGGPGNNEQFF.

The chain recombines TRBV4-2 with TRBJ1-6, with D perhaps matching TRBD1 (5 bases). This CDR3 spans 17 amino acids. Between the trimmed V and J ends, which lost 0 bases and 4 bases, there was a span of 13 bases. The germline gives CDR1 LGHNA, CDR2 YNFKEQ. The CDR3 sequence: CASSQDPQGGYNSPLHF. The CDR3, as DNA: TGTGCCAGCAGCCAAGATCCCCAGGGTGGGTATAATTCACCCCTCCACTTT.

This chain links TRBV7-3 with TRBJ1-2; 8 bases line up with TRBD1. The CDR3 contains 13 residues. V was pared by 5 bases and J by 4 bases, with 3 bases of the junction left unmatched. Per germline, CDR1 SGHTA and CDR2 FQGTGA. Here the CDR3 DNA reads TGTGCCAGCAGCCCCGGACAGGGCTATGGCTACACCTTC. Its protein is CASSPGQGYGYTF.

J is TRBJ2-1 and V is TRBV27, with 7 nucleotides matching TRBD2. CDR3 length equals 19 residues. Germline CDR1 MNHEY, CDR2 SMNVEV (reference sequence). V trimming: 5 bases; J trimming: 7 bases; junction bases outside the gene matches: 23. The CDR3 bases are TGTGCCAGCAGTCCCCACGAGAGGAGCGGGGCCTTTAGATTGAATGAGCAGTTCTTC. It translates to CASSPHERSGAFRLNEQFF.

This rearrangement joins TRBV5-6 to TRBJ1-1, with a tentative D call TRBD1 (6 bases). Deletions cut 6 bases from V and 4 bases from J, with 19 bases between. The CDR3 extends over 15 amino acids. Looked up from germline, CDR1 is SGHDT and CDR2 is YYEEEE. The CDR3 is CASIFEWQGTTEAFF. In DNA form, the CDR3 reads TGTGCCAGCATCTTCGAGTGGCAGGGGACCACTGAAGCTTTCTTT.

The rearrangement links TRBV10-3 to TRBJ1-2; D is unresolved. The CDR3 runs 12 residues. Germline V gives CDR1 ENHRY, CDR2 SYGVKD. The V end lost 11 bases, the J end lost 6 bases, and 16 bases lay between the germline ends. CDR3 sequence (DNA): TGTGCCTCCTGGGCAGGAGGCCATGGCTACACCTTC. Translated, it gives CASWAGGHGYTF.

The chain employs TRBV19 and TRBJ2-7; the D gene is possibly TRBD1 (6 bases). Per the germline V gene, CDR1 is LNHDA and CDR2 is SQIVND (reference sequence). The CDR3 covers 14 residues. The V end was cut by 3 bases, the J end by 3 bases, with 12 bases between. The CDR3 DNA reads TGTGCCAGTAGTATGGGGCAGGGGAGCTACGAGCAGTACGTC. As protein: CASSMGQGSYEQYV.

The chain has TRBV7-8 and TRBJ2-5; 9 bases align to TRBD2. CDR1 SGHVS and CDR2 FQNEAQ come from the germline V gene. V lost 0 bases to trimming and J lost 5 bases; unmatched junction nucleotides: 10. The CDR3 spans 17 residues. The CDR3 sequence: CASSLAQIAGAGETQYF. In nucleotides, the CDR3 is TGTGCCAGCAGCTTAGCGCAGATAGCGGGGGCAGGGGAGACCCAGTACTTC.

The chain uses TRBV13 and TRBJ1-1; 7 positions match TRBD1. J gave up 1 base and V 4 bases, and 6 bases lay outside the gene matches. The CDR3 spans 15 residues. Per the germline V gene, CDR1 is PRHDT and CDR2 is FYEKMQ (reference sequence). The CDR3 region has the DNA TGTGCCAGCAGCTGGCACCGGGACAGGAACACTGAAGCTTTCTTT. The encoded protein is CASSWHRDRNTEAFF.

The CDR3 DNA sequence: TGTGCCAGCAGCCCGGCTGGCAGGGCCTATAATTCACCCCTCCACTTT. Translation gives CASSPAGRAYNSPLHF. J is TRBJ1-6 and V is TRBV11-2; D is perhaps TRBD1 (5 bases). V lost 5 bases and J 2 bases, leaving 13 bases between the germline ends. The CDR3 is 16 residues long. Germline loops: CDR1 SGHAT, CDR2 FQNNGV.

The chain carries TRBV28 and TRBJ1-2; the D is unclear. Trimming took off 7 bases at V and 3 bases at J, with 18 bases between the two ends. Germline V lookup: CDR1 MDHEN, CDR2 SYDVKM. The CDR3 extends over 15 amino acids. The CDR3 nucleotides are TGTGCCAGCACTCTCACTATGACGACCCACTATGGCTACACCTTC. Protein: CASTLTMTTHYGYTF.

The rearrangement joins TRBV27 to TRBJ1-5; 7 nucleotides match TRBD1. The J segment lost 0 bases and the V segment lost 5 bases, leaving 4 bases of the junction unmatched. The CDR3 length is 15 residues. Germline-derived CDR1 and CDR2 are MNHEY and SMNVEV (reference sequence). The CDR3 nucleotides are TGTGCCAGCAGTCCGGGACAGAATAGCAATCAGCCCCAGCATTTT. Protein product: CASSPGQNSNQPQHF.

The CDR3 DNA is TGTGCCAGCAGCAGGTTAGCACAGGCCTTGGGGAGCAATCAGCCCCAGCATTTT. Residues: CASSRLAQALGSNQPQHF. The chain is built from TRBV5-5 and TRBJ1-5, with D possibly matching TRBD1 (5 bases). The CDR3 spans 18 residues. V dropped 4 bases and J dropped 1 base, with 21 bases sitting between them. In germline, CDR1 is SGHKS, CDR2 YYEKEE (reference sequence).

This chain joins TRBV6-5 and TRBJ1-2, with 7 positions matching TRBD1. Germline CDR1 reads MNHEY; CDR2 reads SVGAGI. V dropped 6 bases and J dropped 4; count of bases not matched to a gene: 8. The CDR3 totals 14 residues. Written as DNA, the CDR3 is TGTGCCAGCAGCCAATCCGGGACAGTCTATGGCTACACCTTC. Translation: CASSQSGTVYGYTF.

The V and J genes are TRBV5-1 and TRBJ2-5, with D perhaps TRBD1 (6 bases). The length of the CDR3 is 15 residues. V was clipped by 3 bases and J by 0 bases, with 12 bases between them. From germline, CDR1 is SGHRS and CDR2 YFSETQ. The CDR3 DNA reads as TGCGCCAGCAGCTCCCGGGACACCTACCAAGAGACCCAGTACTTC. Translated: CASSSRDTYQETQYF.

The chain recombines TRBV5-1 with TRBJ1-5, with a weak D call TRBD1 (6 bases). CDR3 length equals 15 residues. V was trimmed by 5 bases and J by 0 bases, leaving 12 bases between them. The germline V gene encodes CDR1 SGHRS and CDR2 YFSETQ. CDR3 in DNA: TGCGCCAGCAGTCGGTCAGGGGATAGCAATCAGCCCCAGCATTTT. Its protein is CASSRSGDSNQPQHF.

The V and J genes are TRBV5-6 and TRBJ2-5; maybe TRBD2 (6 bases). The CDR3 loop spans 18 amino acids. V lost 4 bases and J 4 bases, leaving 26 bases between the germline ends. The germline CDR1 and CDR2 sequences are SGHDT and YYEEEE. The CDR3 DNA reads TGTGCCAGCAGCCGAATTGTTGGGACTCGAGATATCCGAGAGACCCAGTACTTC. This sequence encodes CASSRIVGTRDIRETQYF.

This clone was detected only a few times. This rearrangement joins TRBV7-2 to TRBJ2-3; TRBD2 matches 8 bases. The length of the CDR3 is 14 residues. Germline CDR1 is SGHTA and CDR2 is FQGNSA. J gave up 5 bases and V 2 bases, and 3 bases lay outside the gene matches. The CDR3 region is CASSLIAGQDTQYF. CDR3 nucleotides: TGTGCCAGCAGCTTAATAGCGGGGCAAGATACGCAGTATTTT. The full variable domain, in which reference TRBV7-2 and TRBJ2-3 provide the parts outside the CDR3, is GAGVSQSPSNKVTEKGKDVELRCDPISGHTALYWYRQSLGQGLEFLIYFQGNSAPDKSGLPSDRFSAERTGGSVSTLTIQRTQQEDSAVYLCASSLIAGQDTQYFGPGTRLTVL.

This sequence joins TRBV5-1 and TRBJ2-2, with D possibly being TRBD1 (5 bases). The CDR3 has 17 residues. V lost 3 bases and J lost 6, with 21 bases in between. CDR1 is SGHRS, CDR2 YFSETQ, per germline. The CDR3 protein is CASSWTSGNWVAGELFF. The CDR3 bases are TGCGCCAGCAGCTGGACCTCAGGGAATTGGGTCGCCGGGGAGCTGTTTTTT. Complete variable domain (other parts from reference TRBV5-1 and TRBJ2-2): KAGVTQTPRYLIKTRGQQVTLSCSPISGHRSVSWYQQTPGQGLQFLFEYFSETQRNKGNFPGRFSGRQFSNSRSEMNVSTLELGDSALYLCASSWTSGNWVAGELFFGEGSRLTVL.

The rearrangement joins TRBV2 to TRBJ2-3; 11 nucleotides match TRBD2. After removal of 7 bases from V and 3 bases from J, the junction contained 3 bases not matched to a gene. The CDR3 extends over 14 amino acids. Germline V CDR1 and CDR2: SNHLY, FYNNEI. The CDR3 is CASNLAGGTDTQYF. The CDR3 nucleotides are TGTGCCAGCAACTTAGCGGGGGGGACAGATACGCAGTATTTT.

The V and J genes are TRBV7-9 and TRBJ2-7, with D possibly TRBD2 on 6 matching bases. The germline V gene has CDR1 SEHNR and CDR2 FQNEAQ (reference sequence). The CDR3 totals 12 residues. V shed 7 bases and J shed 3 bases, with 10 bases lying between them. The CDR3 bases are TGTGCCAGCAAGGAGGGGAACTACGAGCAGTACGTC. This codes for CASKEGNYEQYV.

This chain uses TRBV7-6 with TRBJ2-2; TRBD1 agrees at 7 bases. The CDR3 consists of 16 residues. The ends lost 5 bases at V and 3 bases at J; junction bases unmatched: 9. CDR1 SGHVS and CDR2 FNYEAQ come from the germline V gene. The CDR3 DNA follows: TGTGCCAGCAGCCCGCTACAGGGGTCGGACACCGGGGAGCTGTTTTTT. Its translation is CASSPLQGSDTGELFF.

V usage is TRBV6-5 and J usage is TRBJ1-5, with D maybe TRBD1 (6 bases). Trimming pared 6 bases from V and 9 bases from J, leaving 18 bases between. The CDR3 has 14 amino acids. Germline CDR1 is MNHEY and CDR2 is SVGAGI. As DNA, the CDR3 is TGTGCCAGCAGCTTACAGGGACGGGATCGGCCCCAGCATTTT. Translation gives CASSLQGRDRPQHF.

The gene calls are TRBV10-3 and TRBJ2-1; 7 bases map to TRBD1. The CDR3 has 15 amino acids. Germline CDR1 is ENHRY and CDR2 is SYGVKD. Unmatched junction bases numbered 6, after V lost 2 bases and J lost 5 bases. The CDR3 is CAISEPRGLDNEQFF. The CDR3 DNA follows: TGTGCCATCAGTGAGCCCAGGGGGTTAGACAATGAGCAGTTCTTC.